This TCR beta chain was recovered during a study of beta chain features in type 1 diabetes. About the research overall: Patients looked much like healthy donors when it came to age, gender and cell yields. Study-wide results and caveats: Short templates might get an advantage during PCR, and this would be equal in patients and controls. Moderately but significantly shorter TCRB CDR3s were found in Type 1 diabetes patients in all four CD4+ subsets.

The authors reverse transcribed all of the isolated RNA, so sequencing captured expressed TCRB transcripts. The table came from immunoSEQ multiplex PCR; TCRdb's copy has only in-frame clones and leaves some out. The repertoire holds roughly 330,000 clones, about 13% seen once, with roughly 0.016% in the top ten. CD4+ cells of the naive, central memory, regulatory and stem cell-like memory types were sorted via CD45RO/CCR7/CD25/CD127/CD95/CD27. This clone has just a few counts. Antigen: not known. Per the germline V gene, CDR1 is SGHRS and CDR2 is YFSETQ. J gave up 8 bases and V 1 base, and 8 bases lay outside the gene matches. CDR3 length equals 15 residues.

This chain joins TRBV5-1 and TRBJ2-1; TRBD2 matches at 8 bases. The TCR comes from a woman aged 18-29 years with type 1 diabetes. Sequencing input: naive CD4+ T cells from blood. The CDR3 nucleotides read TGCGCCAGCAGCTTGTTGGCGGGAGGCAGCGATGAGCAGTTCTTC. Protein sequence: CASSLLAGGSDEQFF.